The rows below give T cell receptor beta chains drawn from one sample of a study of cytomegalovirus exposure and HLA in healthy donors. The data were produced by immunoSEQ multiplex PCR, yet TCRdb's version contains in-frame clones alone and is incomplete. The sample carries roughly 110,000 clones, approximately 82% recorded once. The sequenced material came from PBMCs. Receptors were obtained from a man under 40 in good health and CMV-seropositive. The CDR3 runs from the conserved cysteine through the conserved F or W.

V gene	J gene	CDR3 protein
TRBV27	TRBJ2-7	CASSLTGQGRVVSYEQYF
TRBV7-2	TRBJ1-5	CASSLAAQPQHF
TRBV5-6	TRBJ2-7	CASSFWGQGHYEQYF
TRBV6-1	TRBJ1-1	CASRPGQGATSEAFF
TRBV28	TRBJ2-4	CASSLAGRDIQYF
TRBV27	-	CASTVLGQEGYEQYF
TRBV5-1	TRBJ2-1	CASSAGTGVGNEQFF
TRBV11-2	TRBJ2-2	CASSLEGQGSLAELFF
TRBV9	TRBJ2-1	CASSVEQGGPNEQFF
TRBV2	TRBJ1-1	CARHRGGTEAFF
TRBV7-8	TRBJ2-7	CASSQGVAGGPYEQYF
TRBV10-2	TRBJ2-2	CASRRTSIGELFF
TRBV2	TRBJ1-2	CASSDRGRGVYGYTF
TRBV7-2	TRBJ1-5	CASSTTGGGNQPQHF
TRBV28	TRBJ2-1	CASSIGAGDYNEQFF
TRBV5-6	TRBJ2-7	CASSLRDGTWHYEQYF
TRBV5-1	TRBJ2-7	CASSLDVGRLYEQYF
TRBV18	TRBJ1-3	CASSPVQGNTIYF
TRBV4-2	TRBJ2-7	CASSQNSGGAYEQYF
TRBV7-9	TRBJ2-6	CAGFWDKGAGANVLTF
TRBV30	TRBJ2-3	CAWSVYILDSSTDTQYF
TRBV5-1	TRBJ1-2	CASSLALQGNYGYTF
TRBV2	TRBJ1-3	CASSERVGETGNTIYF
TRBV28	TRBJ1-2	CASSLRSYGYTF
TRBV19	TRBJ2-1	CASNERGGGEQFF
TRBV21-1	TRBJ2-5	CASSKNGEGHSRRETQYF
TRBV10-3	TRBJ1-2	CAISAGIGSGDGYTF
TRBV21-1	TRBJ2-2	CASSASLERSHTGELFF
TRBV6-5	TRBJ2-7	CASSSRQGGDEQYF
TRBV20-1	TRBJ2-1	CSGTAYNEQFF
TRBV5-6	TRBJ1-6	CASSYVNSPLHF
TRBV7-9	TRBJ1-3	CASSPLGNTIYF
TRBV9	TRBJ1-3	CASSVNSGNTIYF
TRBV7-3	TRBJ2-2	CASSPKGATANTGELFF
TRBV27	-	CASSLSGGTGRYEQYF
TRBV29-1	TRBJ2-3	CSVRWGGAGADTQYF
TRBV5-1	TRBJ1-4	CASSLGTGEVEKLFF
TRBV11-3	TRBJ1-5	CASSFDRTGCTNQPQHF
TRBV19	TRBJ2-3	CASTRRSGALDTQYF
TRBV30	TRBJ2-6	CAWFRGRATSGANVLTF
TRBV28	TRBJ1-2	CASSFTAANLNYGYTF
TRBV25-1	TRBJ1-1	CASSEFGLRAFF
TRBV10-3	TRBJ2-7	CAISESQGFYYEQYF
TRBV4-1	TRBJ1-2	CASSQAQGLDGYTF
TRBV6-6	TRBJ1-1	CASSYYSARGTEAFF
TRBV27	TRBJ1-1	CASGVQGSNTEAFF
TRBV29-1	TRBJ2-1	CSVATGFRNEQFF
TRBV5-6	TRBJ1-3	CASSLAPRVDTIYF